These T cell receptor beta chains were read from a single sample in a study of OX40 agonist ivuxolimab in advanced cancers. Clones were sequenced by immunoSEQ multiplex PCR, and TCRdb holds only the in-frame ones, with some missing. The sample shows tens of thousands of clones, roughly nine tenths of them seen only once. The source material was CD4+ or CD8+ T cells sorted from blood, sampled in a trial of the OX40 agonist ivuxolimab. The receptors were gathered from an adult with an advanced solid tumor such as melanoma, head and neck, liver or kidney cancer. Both conserved end residues are part of each CDR3. The D gene is left open where the match is weak. A row's size may be missing; if present it is once, few, many or a size class.

size	V	D	J	CDR3	DNA
-	TRBV7-2	-	TRBJ1-3	CASSFQQLSGNTIYF	TGTGCCAGCAGCTTTCAGCAACTCTCTGGAAACACCATATATTTT
once	TRBV28	-	TRBJ1-2	CASSLMNMGYGYTF	TGTGCCAGCAGTTTAATGAACATGGGCTATGGCTACACCTTC
-	TRBV18	-	TRBJ2-5	CASSRIEETQYF	TGTGCCAGCTCAAGAATAGAAGAGACCCAGTACTTC
-	TRBV27	-	TRBJ2-7	CASSSGSGIYEQYF	TGTGCCAGCAGTAGTGGCTCCGGGATCTACGAGCAGTACTTC
-	TRBV11-2	TRBD2	TRBJ2-3	CASSSTSGRTDTQYF	TGTGCCAGCAGCTCCACTAGCGGGAGAACAGATACGCAGTATTTT
-	TRBV18	TRBD2	TRBJ2-1	CASSRTGLAGGNEQFF	TGTGCCAGCTCACGGACCGGACTAGCGGGAGGGAATGAGCAGTTCTTC
-	TRBV6-5	-	TRBJ1-2	CASSYSSGFGYTF	TGTGCCAGCAGTTACTCGAGCGGGTTTGGCTACACCTTC
-	TRBV28	TRBD2	TRBJ2-7	CASCVRSGGEQYF	TGTGCCAGCTGTGTCCGATCGGGGGGGGAGCAGTACTTC
once	TRBV6-5	TRBD1	TRBJ1-5	CASSSDRGQPQHF	TGTGCCAGCAGTTCGGACAGGGGTCAGCCCCAGCATTTT
-	TRBV18	TRBD2	TRBJ2-7	CASSPTSGRVLTHEQYF	TGTGCCAGCTCACCCACTAGCGGGAGGGTTCTTACCCACGAGCAGTACTTC
-	TRBV6-5	-	TRBJ2-3	CASRLGSTDTQYF	TGTGCCAGCAGGCTGGGGTCCACAGATACGCAGTATTTT
-	TRBV19	TRBD1	TRBJ2-5	CASSPGQGASRPQYF	TGTGCCAGTTCACCGGGACAGGGGGCCTCGAGGCCCCAGTACTTC
-	TRBV5-1	-	TRBJ1-4	CASSLEQGTTNEKLFF	TGCGCCAGCAGCTTGGAACAGGGAACAACTAATGAAAAACTGTTTTTT
once	TRBV9	TRBD1	TRBJ1-4	CASSVVGTGFEKLFF	TGTGCCAGCAGCGTAGTTGGGACAGGGTTTGAAAAACTGTTTTTT
-	TRBV19	TRBD2	TRBJ2-3	CASSTGTSGRLDTQYF	TGTGCCAGTAGTACCGGGACTAGCGGACGACTAGATACGCAGTATTTT
-	TRBV19	-	TRBJ1-1	CASSISFPVSEAFF	TGTGCCAGTAGTATAAGTTTCCCAGTATCTGAAGCTTTCTTT
-	TRBV19	-	TRBJ1-2	CASRRQGSAGYTF	TGTGCCAGTCGGAGACAAGGGTCCGCGGGCTACACCTTC
-	TRBV27	-	TRBJ2-7	CASSSTLGLGYEQYF	TGTGCCAGCAGTTCGACCCTGGGACTTGGATACGAGCAGTACTTC
-	TRBV27	-	TRBJ2-2	CASSLIRHTGELFF	TGTGCCAGCAGTTTAATACGGCACACCGGGGAGCTGTTTTTT
-	TRBV5-1	-	TRBJ1-2	CASSLDGGYGYTF	TGCGCCAGCAGCTTGGACGGGGGCTATGGCTACACCTTC
-	TRBV6-5	-	TRBJ2-7	CASSYRNEQYF	TGTGCCAGCAGTTATCGTAACGAGCAGTACTTC
-	TRBV18	TRBD2	TRBJ2-5	CASSPPSDGRYQETQYF	TGTGCCAGCTCACCACCTTCCGACGGGAGGTACCAAGAGACCCAGTACTTC
-	TRBV19	-	TRBJ2-6	CATHSAGANVLTF	TGTGCCACCCACTCGGCTGGGGCCAACGTCCTGACTTTC
-	TRBV7-6	TRBD2	TRBJ2-5	CASSPSLAGGGSNF	TGTGCCAGCAGCCCCTCGCTAGCGGGAGGAGGGAGTAACTTC
-	TRBV19	TRBD1	TRBJ2-4	CASSRDRGNLNIQYF	TGTGCCAGTAGCCGGGACAGGGGGAATTTGAACATTCAGTACTTC
-	TRBV27	TRBD2	TRBJ2-7	CASSRAGGPYEQYF	TGTGCCAGCAGCAGAGCGGGAGGGCCCTACGAGCAGTACTTC
-	TRBV6-6	-	TRBJ1-5	CASSYWGGSNQPQHF	TGTGCCAGCAGTTACTGGGGAGGGAGCAATCAGCCCCAGCATTTT
-	TRBV28	TRBD2	TRBJ2-1	CASTSPGGGLSYNEQFF	TGTGCCAGCACCTCTCCCGGCGGGGGTTTGTCCTACAATGAGCAGTTCTTC
-	TRBV4-2	-	TRBJ2-5	CASSQQRSGPQETQYF	TGTGCCAGCAGCCAACAGCGGAGCGGGCCGCAAGAGACCCAGTACTTC
-	TRBV19	-	TRBJ1-2	CASSIQGYGDGYTF	TGTGCCAGTAGTATTCAAGGTTACGGTGATGGCTACACCTTC
-	TRBV10-3	-	TRBJ2-3	CAISGSGPAQNTDTQYF	TGTGCCATCAGTGGGAGCGGGCCGGCCCAAAACACAGATACGCAGTATTTT
-	TRBV7-2	TRBD2	TRBJ2-7	CASSLAVPGLASQNEQYF	TGTGCCAGCAGCTTAGCCGTACCGGGACTAGCGAGTCAAAACGAGCAGTACTTC
-	TRBV2	-	TRBJ2-1	CASSERAAAGNEQFF	TGTGCCAGCAGTGAACGGGCAGCTGCCGGGAATGAGCAGTTCTTC
-	TRBV10-3	-	TRBJ1-2	CAISEGQDKLRYGYTF	TGTGCCATCAGTGAGGGGCAGGACAAGCTACGCTATGGCTACACCTTC
-	TRBV6-1	-	TRBJ2-7	CASSVDRPYEQYF	TGTGCCAGCAGCGTCGACAGGCCCTACGAGCAGTACTTC
-	TRBV5-1	-	TRBJ2-5	CASSTMTGQGETQYF	TGCGCCAGCAGCACGATGACCGGCCAGGGGGAGACCCAGTACTTC
once	TRBV11-3	TRBD1	TRBJ2-7	CASSTQGVEQYF	TGTGCCAGCAGCACCCAGGGGGTCGAGCAGTACTTC
-	TRBV11-2	TRBD1	TRBJ2-5	CASRETGGGETQYF	TGTGCCAGCAGGGAGACAGGGGGCGGGGAGACCCAGTACTTC
-	TRBV28	-	TRBJ1-1	CASSSPPGTEAFF	TGTGCCAGCAGTTCGCCGCCCGGCACTGAAGCTTTCTTT
-	TRBV7-9	TRBD2	TRBJ2-1	CASSLVSGSGNEQFF	TGTGCCAGCAGCTTAGTTAGCGGGAGTGGGAATGAGCAGTTCTTC
-	TRBV7-9	-	TRBJ2-5	CASSASQETQYF	TGTGCCAGCAGCGCATCCCAAGAGACCCAGTACTTC
once	TRBV18	TRBD2	TRBJ2-1	CASSPRTSGMGVGNEQFF	TGTGCCAGCTCACCACGGACTAGCGGGATGGGGGTCGGCAATGAGCAGTTCTTC
-	TRBV7-2	-	TRBJ1-6	CASSQGGLNSPLHF	TGTGCCAGCAGCCAGGGAGGCCTTAATTCACCCCTCCACTTT
-	TRBV30	TRBD2	TRBJ2-1	CAWSVQASGSIYEQFF	TGTGCCTGGAGTGTACAGGCTAGCGGGAGTATCTATGAGCAGTTCTTC
-	TRBV30	-	TRBJ1-5	CAWSSGTGWQPQHF	TGTGCCTGGAGCTCCGGGACGGGTTGGCAGCCCCAGCATTTT
-	TRBV5-1	-	TRBJ2-7	CASSLGGSGGSYEQYF	TGCGCCAGCAGCCTAGGGGGTTCGGGAGGATCCTACGAGCAGTACTTC
-	TRBV28	-	TRBJ1-2	CASSFQHYGYTF	TGTGCCAGCAGTTTCCAACACTATGGCTACACCTTC
-	TRBV5-1	-	TRBJ2-7	CASGTSRVTGEQYF	TGCGCCAGCGGCACCAGCAGGGTAACGGGCGAGCAGTACTTC